The 6 T cell receptor beta chains below were found in one sample sequenced in a study of blood T cell repertoires in COVID-19. The assay was immunoSEQ multiplex PCR, and TCRdb's table has in-frame clones only and misses some. The sample carries some 270,000 clones, roughly 89% recorded once. Sequenced: peripheral blood. The receptor source for this set is a man aged 50-59 years with acute or convalescent COVID-19.

The V gene is TRBV2, the J gene TRBJ1-2, with 7 bases lining up with TRBD1. From germline, CDR1 is SNHLY and CDR2 FYNNEI. The J segment lost 6 bases and the V segment lost 2 bases, leaving 6 bases of the junction unmatched. The CDR3 length is 14 residues. The CDR3 is CASSESRGLDGYTF. The CDR3 DNA follows: TGTGCCAGCAGTGAATCAAGGGGGCTAGATGGCTACACCTTC.

The chain employs TRBV19 and TRBJ2-7, with D perhaps TRBD2 (6 bases). The CDR3 totals 13 residues. Trimming took off 3 bases at V and 3 bases at J, with 9 bases between the two ends. Germline CDR1 LNHDA, CDR2 SQIVND (reference sequence). The DNA for the CDR3 is TGTGCCAGTAGTATTGGAGGGGACTACGAGCAGTACTTC. Its protein product is CASSIGGDYEQYF.

The chain combines TRBV11-2 with TRBJ1-2, with D possibly TRBD1 on 6 matching bases. The germline gives CDR1 SGHAT, CDR2 FQNNGV. The CDR3 consists of 11 residues. Trimming pared 8 bases from V and 7 bases from J, leaving 11 bases between. CDR3 sequence reads: CASGGLRGYTF. In nucleotides, the CDR3 is TGTGCCAGCGGGGGCCTTCGTGGCTACACCTTC.

Only a few counts were recorded for this clone. V gene TRBV19 combines with J gene TRBJ2-7; D possibly corresponds to TRBD1 (5 bases). Trimming stripped 5 bases from V and 4 bases from J, with 18 bases between. Germline CDR1 reads LNHDA; CDR2 reads SQIVND (reference sequence). The CDR3 consists of 15 residues. The CDR3 coding sequence is TGTGCCAGTAGTCCACAGGATTCTCATTCATACGAGCAGTACTTC. Its protein is CASSPQDSHSYEQYF.

V is TRBV2 and J is TRBJ1-5, with 9 bases fitting TRBD1. Germline CDR1 reads SNHLY; CDR2 reads FYNNEI. This CDR3 has 15 amino acids. Trimming at V came to 5 bases and at J to 6 bases, leaving 8 bases not matched to a gene. The chain's CDR3 is CASSKDRGSGQPQHF. In DNA, the CDR3 is TGTGCCAGCAGTAAGGACAGGGGTTCGGGTCAGCCCCAGCATTTT.

This chain connects TRBV7-2 to TRBJ2-7; 8 nucleotides line up with TRBD2. The germline V gene has CDR1 SGHTA and CDR2 FQGNSA. The CDR3 is made up of 16 amino acids. J gave up 6 bases and V 1 base, and 11 bases lay outside the gene matches. CDR3 coding DNA: TGTGCCAGCAGCTTAGTAGCAGCGGGGGCAGTTCGCGAGCAGTACTTC. Its translation: CASSLVAAGAVREQYF.